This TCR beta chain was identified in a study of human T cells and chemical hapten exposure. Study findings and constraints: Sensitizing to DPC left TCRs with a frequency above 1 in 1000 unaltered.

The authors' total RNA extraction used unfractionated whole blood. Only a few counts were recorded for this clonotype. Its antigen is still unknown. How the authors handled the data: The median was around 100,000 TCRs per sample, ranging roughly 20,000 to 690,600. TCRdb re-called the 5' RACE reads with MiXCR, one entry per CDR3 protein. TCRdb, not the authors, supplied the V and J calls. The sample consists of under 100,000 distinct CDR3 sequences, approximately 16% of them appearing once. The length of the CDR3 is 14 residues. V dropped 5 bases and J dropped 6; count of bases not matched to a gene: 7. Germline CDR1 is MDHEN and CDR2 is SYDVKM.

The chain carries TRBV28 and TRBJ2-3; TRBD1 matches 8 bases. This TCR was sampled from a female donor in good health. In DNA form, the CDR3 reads TGTGCCAGCAGTCCGACAGGGGTTCAGGATACGCAGTATTTT. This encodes CASSPTGVQDTQYF.